One and the same sample provided the 28 T cell receptor beta chains below, sequenced in a study of regulatory T cells in long-lasting Graves disease. Library construction for TCR beta used iRepertoire HTBI primers and Arm-PCR of CDR3 regions. TCRdb recomputed calls from the multiplex PCR reads with MiXCR, one row per CDR3 protein. The sample lists a few hundred thousand distinct CDR3 sequences, about 15% occurring once. Time point reported: newly diagnosed GD, antithyroid drugs for less than 3 months. Making the TCR library involved RNA that had been extracted from PBMCs. The sample was also reused in another study, on T cells in Graves' hyperthyroidism and ophthalmopathy.

Sequencing was performed on peripheral blood mononuclear cells (PBMCs), taken at new diagnosis, from a patient treated with antithyroid drugs. Receptors originate from a woman between 18 and 29 years old with Graves disease.

This clonotype has ten or more counts. This chain uses TRBV7-9 with TRBJ1-2; D unresolved. The CDR3 extends over 19 amino acids. CDR1 is SEHNR, CDR2 FQNEAQ, per germline (reference sequence). Between the trimmed V and J ends, which lost 3 bases and 4 bases, there was a span of 27 bases. CDR3 DNA sequence: TGTGCCAGCAGCTTTGAGGTGTTCGATGAGGGCCCCAGCCTCTATGGCTACACCTTC. Protein: CASSFEVFDEGPSLYGYTF.

This clonotype was counted many times. V and J are TRBV10-3 and TRBJ1-1; tentative D call: TRBD1 (5 bases). The germline V gene encodes CDR1 ENHRY and CDR2 SYGVKD. The CDR3 is 14 amino acids. The germline V and J ends were trimmed by 7 bases and 1 base, with 13 bases remaining between them. CDR3 DNA sequence: TGTGCCATCACTTCGGGGCCGGGGAACACTGAAGCTTTCTTT. It specifies CAITSGPGNTEAFF.

A few counts support this clonotype. The chain combines TRBV20-1 with TRBJ2-7; 8 bases agree with TRBD1. The CDR3 contains 12 residues. V lost 4 bases and J lost 6; bases outside the gene matches: 5. Germline CDR1 and CDR2: DFQATT and SNEGSKA (reference sequence). CDR3 region: CSATTGGSEQYF. The CDR3 bases are TGCAGTGCTACAACAGGGGGAAGCGAGCAGTACTTC.

This clonotype came up many times. V and J are TRBV12-3 or TRBV12-4 and TRBJ1-6, with unresolved D. Between the trimmed V and J ends, which lost 6 bases and 7 bases, there was a span of 16 bases. This CDR3 region has 15 residues. The CDR3 reads CASRLLIGQNSPLHF. Written as DNA, the CDR3 is TGTGCCAGCAGGCTATTGATTGGGCAGAATTCACCCCTCCACTTT.

This clonotype was seen a few times. The rearrangement joins TRBV28 to TRBJ1-2; D unclear. V gave up 3 bases and J gave up 7 bases, with 21 bases separating them. The CDR3 runs to 16 residues. Looked up from germline, CDR1 is MDHEN and CDR2 is SYDVKM. The CDR3 sequence: CASSFGPGGPLSGYTF. CDR3 bases: TGTGCCAGCAGTTTCGGGCCAGGAGGCCCCCTGTCTGGCTACACCTTC.

Note on this clonotype: Since a much larger clone is just one base distant, this may be a read error. V usage is TRBV15 and J usage is TRBJ2-5; tentative D call: TRBD2 (5 bases). This CDR3 region has 14 residues. Germline values: CDR1 LNHNV, CDR2 YYDKDF (reference sequence). Trimming took off 0 bases at V and 7 bases at J, with 12 bases between the two ends. Here the CDR3 DNA reads TGTGCCACCAGCAGAGATACTAGAGTGGGGACCCAGTACTTC. Translating gives CATSRDTRVGTQYF.

This clonotype has a handful of counts. V usage is TRBV10-3 and J usage is TRBJ2-3; D gene uncertain. V lost 3 bases, J lost 1 base, and 5 bases lay in between. The CDR3 runs 13 residues. CDR1 is ENHRY and CDR2 is SYGVKD in the germline V gene. The CDR3 DNA sequence: TGTGCCATCAGTGACCCGGGCACAGATACGCAGTATTTT. Its protein product is CAISDPGTDTQYF.

V and J are TRBV28 and TRBJ1-1; perhaps TRBD1 as D (5 bases). The CDR3 loop spans 15 amino acids. Trimming left V 2 bases short and J 4 bases short, with 14 bases between. Looked up from germline, CDR1 is MDHEN and CDR2 is SYDVKM. The CDR3 coding sequence is TGTGCCAGCAGTTTAGGGGGAATTGGAGGCACTGAAGCTTTCTTT. It translates to CASSLGGIGGTEAFF.

A note on this clonotype: One end of the junction fails to match germline, which may point to a read error. The V gene is TRBV7-2, the J gene TRBJ2-7, with a weak D call TRBD1 (6 bases). CDR3 length equals 14 residues. Germline values: CDR1 SGHTA, CDR2 FQGNSA. The CDR3 is CASILERGSYEQYF. The CDR3 DNA follows: TGTGCCAGCATCTTAGAAAGGGGGAGCTACGAGCAGTACTTC.

The chain uses TRBV30 and TRBJ2-7; no reliable D call. Germline CDR1 and CDR2: GTSNPN and SVGIG (reference sequence). CDR3 length: 13 residues. Trimming left V 0 bases short and J 7 bases short, with 13 bases between. CDR3 in DNA: TGTGCCTGGAGTGTGGAGACCTCCGGGGAGCAGTACTTC. Translation gives CAWSVETSGEQYF.

The rearrangement uses TRBV9 and TRBJ1-5; D gene ambiguous. Germline-derived CDR1 and CDR2 are SGDLS and YYNGEE. V gave up 0 bases and J gave up 9 bases, with 10 bases separating them. This CDR3 comprises 13 residues. DNA for the CDR3: TGTGCCAGCAGCGTAGAGGCGGTTGGGCCCCAGCATTTT. This encodes CASSVEAVGPQHF.

This clonotype has only a few counts. The chain has TRBV18 and TRBJ1-2; the match to TRBD1 covers 7 bases. V was clipped by 3 bases and J by 3 bases; unmatched bases: 13. CDR3 size: 17 residues. Germline CDR1 and CDR2: KGHSH and LQKENI. The DNA for the CDR3 is TGTGCCAGCTCACCTTCGTCCGGGACAGCAAAGTACTATGGCTACACCTTC. It translates to CASSPSSGTAKYYGYTF. Based on the CDR3 plus reference TRBV18 and TRBJ1-2, the full variable domain is NAGVMQNPRHLVRRRGQEARLRCSPMKGHSHVYWYRQLPEEGLKFMVYLQKENIIDESGMPKERFSAEFPKEGPSILRIQQVVRGDSAAYFCASSPSSGTAKYYGYTFGSGTRLTVV.

This clonotype appeared many times. CDR3 nucleotides: TGCGCCAGCAGCCCTCAGACAGGGGCGAATAGCAATCAGCCCCAGCATTTT. It encodes CASSPQTGANSNQPQHF. This chain links TRBV5-1 with TRBJ1-5; 8 positions agree with TRBD1. Germline CDR1 reads SGHRS; CDR2 reads YFSETQ. The CDR3 runs to 17 residues. With V trimmed by 4 bases and J by 0 bases, 9 bases remained unmatched.

J is TRBJ1-4 and V is TRBV6-9; D possibly corresponds to TRBD1 (5 bases). CDR3 length: 15 residues. V gave up 4 bases and J gave up 5 bases, with 14 bases separating them. CDR1 MNHGY and CDR2 SVAAGI come from the germline V gene. This chain's CDR3 is CASSSAPGLNEKLFF. CDR3 sequence (DNA): TGTGCCAGCAGTTCCGCCCCAGGGTTGAATGAAAAACTGTTTTTT.

The sample holds a few counts of this clonotype. The chain employs TRBV7-8 and TRBJ2-2; either TRBD1 or TRBD2 may fit D (5 bases each). Trimming removed 1 base at V and 7 bases at J, with 13 bases between. Germline CDR1 reads SGHVS; CDR2 reads FQNEAQ. This CDR3 contains 15 residues. Here the CDR3 reads CASSLEGARGGELFF. CDR3 sequence (DNA): TGTGCCAGCAGCTTAGAAGGGGCTCGGGGCGGGGAGCTGTTTTTT.

This clonotype was counted ten times or more. The rearrangement joins TRBV7-9 to TRBJ2-5, with 10 bases that match TRBD2. CDR3 length equals 14 residues. V trimming: 3 bases; J trimming: 3 bases; junction bases outside the gene matches: 1. Germline lookup yields CDR1 SEHNR and CDR2 FQNEAQ (reference sequence). The chain's CDR3 is CASSLLAGEETQYF. DNA of the CDR3: TGTGCCAGCAGCTTGCTAGCGGGAGAAGAGACCCAGTACTTC.

The genes are TRBV5-1 and TRBJ1-2, with D hard to call. The CDR3 sequence is 14 residues long. Trimming stripped 0 bases from V and 0 bases from J, with 6 bases between. CDR1 is SGHRS, CDR2 YFSETQ, per germline. The CDR3 DNA reads TGCGCCAGCAGCTTGGACAGCACTAACTATGGCTACACCTTC. Amino acids: CASSLDSTNYGYTF.

The V call is TRBV7-8, the J call TRBJ1-2; D ambiguous. Between the trimmed V and J ends, which lost 6 bases and 7 bases, there was a span of 21 bases. The CDR3 has 15 amino acids. CDR1 is SGHVS and CDR2 is FQNEAQ in the germline V gene. The CDR3 nucleotides are TGTGCCAGCAGTTCGACCCGGGGTCCCTGGGGTGGCTACACCTTC. Its translation is CASSSTRGPWGGYTF.

This clonotype occurred a few times. The V call is TRBV4-3, the J call TRBJ2-7, with no clear D. V was pared by 0 bases and J by 4 bases, with 13 bases between. The germline CDR1 and CDR2 sequences are LGHNA and YSLEER. The CDR3 runs to 15 residues. In nucleotides, the CDR3 is TGCGCCAGCAGCCAAGACTCTCGATCTGCATACGAGCAGTACTTC. Translating it yields CASSQDSRSAYEQYF.

The V call is TRBV11-1, the J call TRBJ2-2; 8 bases fit TRBD2. The CDR3 contains 14 residues. J gave up 5 bases and V 6 bases, and 5 bases lay outside the gene matches. Germline-derived CDR1 and CDR2 are SGHAT and FQDESV (reference sequence). This CDR3 reads CASSSIAGTGELFF. The CDR3 DNA reads TGTGCCAGCAGTTCCATAGCGGGAACCGGGGAGCTGTTTTTT.

The genes are TRBV29-1 and TRBJ1-3, with D maybe TRBD1 (5 bases). V shed 3 bases and J shed 4 bases, with 16 bases lying between them. Germline V gene data show CDR1 as SQVTM and CDR2 as ANQGSEA. CDR3 length: 15 amino acids. This CDR3 reads CSVDPRVVGGNTIYF. The CDR3 nucleotides read TGCAGCGTTGATCCCAGGGTGGTTGGGGGAAACACCATATATTTT.

With regard to this clonotype: This CDR3 is missing its conserved last phenylalanine or tryptophan, likely due to a read error. The V gene is TRBV4-1, the J gene TRBJ1-4; D uncertain. V lost 1 base and J lost 7, with 7 bases in between. The CDR3 sequence is 13 residues long. The germline V gene encodes CDR1 MGHRA and CDR2 YSYEKL. CDR3 in amino acids: CASSQARLEKLFL. In DNA, the CDR3 is TGCGCCAGCAGCCAAGCTAGGCTTGAAAAACTGTTTTTA.

This clonotype showed up many times. V gene TRBV5-1 combines with J gene TRBJ2-7; the match to TRBD1 covers 10 bases. V gave up 1 base and J gave up 6 bases; unmatched junction bases: 7. Germline CDR1 SGHRS, CDR2 YFSETQ. This CDR3 has 15 amino acids. CDR3 in amino acids: CASSLSTGGEAEQYF. CDR3 sequence (DNA): TGCGCCAGCAGCTTGTCGACAGGGGGCGAAGCCGAGCAGTACTTC.

This chain uses TRBV2 with TRBJ2-7; possibly TRBD2 for D (6 bases). Germline V gene sequence: CDR1 SNHLY, CDR2 FYNNEI. Trimming took 3 bases from V and 6 from J, leaving 15 bases between them. CDR3 length equals 14 residues. CDR3 residues: CASSDSLAPLEQYF. CDR3 coding DNA: TGTGCCAGCAGTGATAGTCTAGCGCCCCTCGAGCAGTACTTC.

V gene TRBV5-6 combines with J gene TRBJ2-5; D is undetermined. Germline values: CDR1 SGHDT, CDR2 YYEEEE. The CDR3 extends over 14 amino acids. With 3 bases removed from V and 2 bases from J, the gap between germline ends came to 11 bases. The CDR3 sequence: CASSSTVYQETQYF. The CDR3 nucleotides are TGTGCCAGCAGCTCAACAGTGTATCAAGAGACCCAGTACTTC.

A word on this clonotype: This may be a read error: a much more frequent sequence differs by one nucleotide. This chain connects TRBV12-3 or TRBV12-4 to TRBJ2-1; D possibly corresponds to TRBD2 (5 bases). The CDR3 is made up of 14 amino acids. V was pared by 3 bases and J by 10 bases, with 16 bases between. The CDR3 is CASSLGREKVEQFF. CDR3 nucleotide sequence: TGTGCCAGCAGTTTGGGAAGGGAGAAGGTCGAGCAGTTCTTC.

This clonotype turned up a few times. V usage is TRBV9 and J usage is TRBJ1-3, with unresolved D. The germline gives CDR1 SGDLS, CDR2 YYNGEE. Trimming removed 0 bases at V and 2 bases at J, with 6 bases between. The CDR3 has 14 residues. The CDR3 region has the DNA TGTGCCAGCAGCGTAGCCACAACTGGAAACACCATATATTTT. It encodes CASSVATTGNTIYF.

This clonotype turned up a few times. The chain recombines TRBV19 with TRBJ1-2; D might be TRBD1 (5 bases). V was cut by 3 bases and J by 8 bases, with 13 bases left in between. CDR1 is LNHDA and CDR2 is SQIVND in the germline V gene (reference sequence). The CDR3 covers 13 residues. CDR3 sequence: CASSIGGEVGYTF. CDR3 sequence (DNA): TGTGCCAGTAGTATTGGAGGGGAGGTCGGCTACACCTTC.